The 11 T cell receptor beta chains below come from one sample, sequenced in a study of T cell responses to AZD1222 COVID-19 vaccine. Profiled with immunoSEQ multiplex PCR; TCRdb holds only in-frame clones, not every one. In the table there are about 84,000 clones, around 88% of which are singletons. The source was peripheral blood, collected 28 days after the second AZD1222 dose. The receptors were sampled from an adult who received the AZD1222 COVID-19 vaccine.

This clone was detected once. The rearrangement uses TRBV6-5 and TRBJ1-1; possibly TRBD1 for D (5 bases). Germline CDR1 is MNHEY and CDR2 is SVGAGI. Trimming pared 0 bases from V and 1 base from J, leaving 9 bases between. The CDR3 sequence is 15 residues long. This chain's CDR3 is CASSYSMRGNTEAFF. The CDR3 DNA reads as TGTGCCAGCAGTTACTCGATGAGGGGGAACACTGAAGCTTTCTTT.

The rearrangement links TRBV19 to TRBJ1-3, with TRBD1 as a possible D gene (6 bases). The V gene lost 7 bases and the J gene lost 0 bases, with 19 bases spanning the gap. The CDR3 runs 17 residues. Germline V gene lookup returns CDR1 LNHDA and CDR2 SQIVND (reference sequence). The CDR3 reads CASMKRTVGYSGNTIYF. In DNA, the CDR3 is TGTGCCAGTATGAAAAGGACAGTGGGGTACTCTGGAAACACCATATATTTT.

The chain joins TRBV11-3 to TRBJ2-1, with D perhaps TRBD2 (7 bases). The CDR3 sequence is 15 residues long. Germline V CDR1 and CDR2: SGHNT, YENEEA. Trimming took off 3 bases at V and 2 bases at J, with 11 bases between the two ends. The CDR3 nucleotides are TGTGCCAGCAGCTTGGGGGGGGCTACCTACAATGAGCAGTTCTTC. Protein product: CASSLGGATYNEQFF.

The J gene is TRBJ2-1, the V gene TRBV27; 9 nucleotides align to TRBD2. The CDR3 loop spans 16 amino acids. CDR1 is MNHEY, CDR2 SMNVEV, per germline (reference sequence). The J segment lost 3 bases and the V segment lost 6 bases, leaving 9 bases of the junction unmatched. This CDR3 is CASRSASRGGYNEQFF. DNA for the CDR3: TGTGCCAGCAGATCTGCCTCGCGGGGGGGCTACAATGAGCAGTTCTTC.

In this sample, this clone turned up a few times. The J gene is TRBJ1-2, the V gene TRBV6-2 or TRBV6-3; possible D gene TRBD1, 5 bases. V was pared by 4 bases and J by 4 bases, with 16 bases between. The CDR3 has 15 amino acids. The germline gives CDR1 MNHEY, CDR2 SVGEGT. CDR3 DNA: TGTGCCAGCAGTTCCGCGATTGGGGGAACCTATGGCTACACCTTC. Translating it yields CASSSAIGGTYGYTF.

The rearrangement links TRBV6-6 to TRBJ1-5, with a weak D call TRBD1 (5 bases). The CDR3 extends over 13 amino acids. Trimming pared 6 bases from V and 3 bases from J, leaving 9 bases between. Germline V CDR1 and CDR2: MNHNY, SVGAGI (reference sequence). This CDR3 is CASSHRINQPQHF. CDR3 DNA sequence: TGTGCCAGCAGCCACAGGATCAATCAGCCCCAGCATTTT.

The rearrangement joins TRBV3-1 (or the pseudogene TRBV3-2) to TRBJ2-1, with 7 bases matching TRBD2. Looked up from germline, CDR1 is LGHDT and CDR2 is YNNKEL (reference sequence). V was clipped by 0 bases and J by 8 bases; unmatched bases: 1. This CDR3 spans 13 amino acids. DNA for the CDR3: TGTGCCAGCAGCCAAGAGGCGGGGGATGAGCAGTTCTTC. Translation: CASSQEAGDEQFF.

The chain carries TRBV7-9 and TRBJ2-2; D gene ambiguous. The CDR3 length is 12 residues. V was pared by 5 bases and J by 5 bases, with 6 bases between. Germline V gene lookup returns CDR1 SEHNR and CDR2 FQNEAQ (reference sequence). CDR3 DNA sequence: TGTGCCAGCAGCCCGTATACCGGGGAGCTGTTTTTT. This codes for CASSPYTGELFF. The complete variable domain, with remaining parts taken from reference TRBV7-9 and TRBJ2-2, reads DTGVSQNPRHKITKRGQNVTFRCDPISEHNRLYWYRQTLGQGPEFLTYFQNEAQLEKSRLLSDRFSAERPKGSFSTLEIQRTEQGDSAMYLCASSPYTGELFFGEGSRLTVL.

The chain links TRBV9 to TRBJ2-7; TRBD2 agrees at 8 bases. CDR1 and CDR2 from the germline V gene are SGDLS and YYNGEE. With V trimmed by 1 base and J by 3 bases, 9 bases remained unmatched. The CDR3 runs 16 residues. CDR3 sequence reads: CASSVSAGTSGYEQYF. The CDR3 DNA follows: TGTGCCAGCAGCGTATCTGCCGGGACTAGTGGCTACGAGCAGTACTTC. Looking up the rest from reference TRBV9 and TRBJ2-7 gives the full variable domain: DSGVTQTPKHLITATGQRVTLRCSPRSGDLSVYWYQQSLDQGLQFLIQYYNGEERAKGNILERFSAQQFPDLHSELNLSSLELGDSALYFCASSVSAGTSGYEQYFGPGTRLTVT.

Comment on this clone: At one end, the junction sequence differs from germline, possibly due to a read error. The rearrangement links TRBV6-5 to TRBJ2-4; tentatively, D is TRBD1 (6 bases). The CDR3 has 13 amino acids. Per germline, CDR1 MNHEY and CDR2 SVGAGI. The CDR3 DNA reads TGTGCCAGCAGCTTAAACCGGGACAACTTAAGGAACTTC. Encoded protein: CASSLNRDNLRNF.

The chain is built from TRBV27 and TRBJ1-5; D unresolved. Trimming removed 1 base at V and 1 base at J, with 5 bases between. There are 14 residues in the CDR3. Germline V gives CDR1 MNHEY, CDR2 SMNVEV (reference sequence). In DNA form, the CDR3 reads TGTGCCAGCAGTTTATTAGGGAGCAATCAGCCCCAGCATTTT. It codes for CASSLLGSNQPQHF.